This T cell receptor (beta chain) was sequenced for a study of blood T cell repertoires in COVID-19. Germline values: CDR1 SGHNT, CDR2 YYREEE (reference sequence). The CDR3 is 16 amino acids. V shed 7 bases, J shed 4 bases, and the junction held 15 bases outside the gene matches. In the authors' workflow: Cell counts per sample came from amplifying reference gene primers. Sequencing used immunoSEQ multiplex PCR; TCRdb keeps in-frame clones, though not all of them. V and J calls and clone size are those listed in that table; D and trimming were worked out from the DNA. The data show about 46,000 clones, 80% to 90% seen once. Seattle's enrolled individuals joined amid active infection and were then monitored longitudinally.

This TCR came from a woman older than 75 with COVID-19, enrolled during active disease. The J gene is TRBJ2-5, the V gene TRBV5-4; 8 bases line up with TRBD2. The sample was peripheral blood. CDR3 region: CASGRLGREVPETQYF. The CDR3 region has the DNA TGTGCCAGCGGCCGTCTTGGGCGGGAGGTTCCAGAGACCCAGTACTTC.